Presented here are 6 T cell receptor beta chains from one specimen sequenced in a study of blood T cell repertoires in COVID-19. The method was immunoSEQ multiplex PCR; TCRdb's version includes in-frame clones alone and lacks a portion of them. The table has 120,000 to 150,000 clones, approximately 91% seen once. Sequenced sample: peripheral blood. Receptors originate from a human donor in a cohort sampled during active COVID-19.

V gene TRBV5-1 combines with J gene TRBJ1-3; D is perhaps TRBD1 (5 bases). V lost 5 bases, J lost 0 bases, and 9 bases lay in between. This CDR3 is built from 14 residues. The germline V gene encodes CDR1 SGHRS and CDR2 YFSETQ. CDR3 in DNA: TGCGCCAGCAGTCCTCAGGGCTCTGGAAACACCATATATTTT. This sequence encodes CASSPQGSGNTIYF.

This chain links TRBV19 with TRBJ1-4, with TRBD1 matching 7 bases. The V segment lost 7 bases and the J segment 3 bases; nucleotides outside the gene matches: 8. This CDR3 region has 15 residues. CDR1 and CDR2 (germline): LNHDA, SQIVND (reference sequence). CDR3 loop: CASKITGTANEKLFF. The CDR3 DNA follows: TGTGCCAGTAAGATTACCGGGACAGCTAATGAAAAACTGTTTTTT.

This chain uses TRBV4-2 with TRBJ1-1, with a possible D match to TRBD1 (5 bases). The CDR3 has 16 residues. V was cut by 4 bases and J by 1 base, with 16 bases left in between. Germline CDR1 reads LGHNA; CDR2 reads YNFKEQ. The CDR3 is CASSPTPQGPNTEAFF. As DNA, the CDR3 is TGTGCCAGCAGCCCTACCCCGCAGGGCCCGAACACTGAAGCTTTCTTT.

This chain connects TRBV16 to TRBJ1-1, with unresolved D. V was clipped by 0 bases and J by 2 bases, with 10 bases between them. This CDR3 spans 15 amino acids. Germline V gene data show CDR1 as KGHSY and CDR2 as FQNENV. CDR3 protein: CASSQSRTDNTEAFF. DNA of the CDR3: TGTGCCAGCAGCCAATCAAGAACAGATAACACTGAAGCTTTCTTT. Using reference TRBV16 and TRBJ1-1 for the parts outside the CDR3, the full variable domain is GEEVAQTPKHLVRGEGQKAKLYCAPIKGHSYVFWYQQVLKNEFKFLISFQNENVFDETGMPKERFSAKCLPNSPCSLEIQATKLEDSAVYFCASSQSRTDNTEAFFGQGTRLTVV.

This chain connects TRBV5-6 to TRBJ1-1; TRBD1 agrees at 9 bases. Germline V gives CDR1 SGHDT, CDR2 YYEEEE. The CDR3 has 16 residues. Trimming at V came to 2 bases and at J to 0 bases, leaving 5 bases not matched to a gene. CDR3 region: CASSFGTGSMNTEAFF. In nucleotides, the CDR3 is TGTGCCAGCAGCTTCGGGACAGGGAGCATGAACACTGAAGCTTTCTTT. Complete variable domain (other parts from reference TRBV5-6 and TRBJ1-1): DAGVTQSPTHLIKTRGQQVTLRCSPKSGHDTVSWYQQALGQGPQFIFQYYEEEERQRGNFPDRFSGHQFPNYSSELNVNALLLGDSALYLCASSFGTGSMNTEAFFGQGTRLTVV.

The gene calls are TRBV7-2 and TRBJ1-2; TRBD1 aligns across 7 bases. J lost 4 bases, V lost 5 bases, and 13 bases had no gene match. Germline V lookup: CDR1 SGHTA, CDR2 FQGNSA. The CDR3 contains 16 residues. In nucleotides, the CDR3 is TGTGCCAGCAGCCGTCTGTGGGACAGAGATCGCTATGGCTACACCTTC. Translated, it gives CASSRLWDRDRYGYTF. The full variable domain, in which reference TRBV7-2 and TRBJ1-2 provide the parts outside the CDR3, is GAGVSQSPSNKVTEKGKDVELRCDPISGHTALYWYRQSLGQGLEFLIYFQGNSAPDKSGLPSDRFSAERTGGSVSTLTIQRTQQEDSAVYLCASSRLWDRDRYGYTFGSGTRLTVV.